Below, 6 T cell receptor beta chains from the same sample are listed, as sequenced in a study of identical twins. TCRdb reprocessed the 5' RACE reads with MiXCR, giving one entry per CDR3 protein. The data contain about 330,000 distinct CDR3 sequences, over 9% of them singletons. The data also belong to a second study, concerning yellow fever vaccine responses in identical twins.

Sequenced material: CD8+ T cells sorted from blood. These receptors were collected from a woman between 18 and 29 years old in good health.

This clonotype was seen repeatedly, ten times or more. The gene calls are TRBV4-1 and TRBJ1-5, with D perhaps matching TRBD1 (6 bases). Trimming removed 0 bases at V and 2 bases at J, with 17 bases between. Germline V CDR1 and CDR2: MGHRA, YSYEKL. The CDR3 contains 18 residues. In nucleotides, the CDR3 is TGCGCCAGCAGCCAAGATTTCGTGTACAGGGCGCGCAATCAGCCCCAGCATTTT. Encoded protein: CASSQDFVYRARNQPQHF.

The rearrangement uses TRBV21-1 and TRBJ2-7. TRBV21-1 is given as a pseudogene. This CDR3 has 14 residues. The CDR3 nucleotides are TGTGCCAGCAGCAAAAACCCCGAGGTGGGCGAGCAGTACTTC. Translating it yields CASSKNPEVGEQYF.

This clonotype was recorded a few times. This chain connects TRBV24-1 to TRBJ1-5, with 9 bases identical to TRBD1. The germline CDR1 and CDR2 sequences are KGHDR and SFDVKD. This CDR3 is built from 15 residues. V shed 4 bases, J shed 4 bases, and the junction held 4 bases outside the gene matches. CDR3 loop: CATSESGTGNQPQHF. The CDR3, as DNA: TGTGCCACCAGTGAATCCGGGACAGGGAATCAGCCCCAGCATTTT.

There are a few counts of this clonotype. The chain employs TRBV5-4 and TRBJ1-4; possibly TRBD1 for D (5 bases). Germline CDR1 and CDR2: SGHNT and YYREEE (reference sequence). V was cut by 1 base and J by 5 bases, with 18 bases left in between. The CDR3 has 17 amino acids. The CDR3 sequence is CASSLRVEGPENEKLFF. The CDR3 region has the DNA TGTGCCAGCAGCTTGAGAGTGGAGGGGCCGGAGAATGAAAAACTGTTTTTT. The full variable domain, in which reference TRBV5-4 and TRBJ1-4 provide the parts outside the CDR3, is ETGVTQSPTHLIKTRGQQVTLRCSSQSGHNTVSWYQQALGQGPQFIFQYYREEENGRGNFPPRFSGLQFPNYSSELNVNALELDDSALYLCASSLRVEGPENEKLFFGSGTQLSVL.

There are a few counts of this clonotype. The V and J genes are TRBV7-9 and TRBJ2-1; D gene uncertain. The CDR3 extends over 12 amino acids. Trimming took off 4 bases at V and 15 bases at J, with 16 bases between the two ends. CDR1 SEHNR and CDR2 FQNEAQ come from the germline V gene (reference sequence). Here the CDR3 DNA reads TGTGCCAGCAGCTCCGATCCGACCCGATGGTTCTTC. Translated: CASSSDPTRWFF.

The chain recombines TRBV2 with TRBJ1-6; 8 bases are a match to TRBD1. CDR1 is SNHLY, CDR2 FYNNEI, per germline. The CDR3 consists of 16 residues. V was clipped by 6 bases and J by 7 bases; unmatched bases: 11. CDR3 residues: CASSPLGQGMNSPLHF. CDR3 nucleotides: TGTGCCAGCAGCCCTCTCGGACAGGGTATGAATTCACCCCTCCACTTT.